This TCR beta chain was recorded in a study of Graves' ophthalmopathy and Graves' hyperthyroidism. On this clonotype: In this CDR3 the conserved last residue, phenylalanine or tryptophan, is missing, so a read error is likely.

Amplified TCR beta CDR3 regions were obtained using RNA transcripts as template. Second-round multiplex PCR followed a first-round RT-PCR using HTBI primers. TCRdb re-called the multiplex PCR reads with MiXCR, one entry per CDR3 protein. The sample consists of roughly 50,000 distinct CDR3 sequences, under 55% of them appearing once. Germline V CDR1 and CDR2: MGHDK, SYGVNS. J lost 2 bases, V lost 6 bases, and 13 bases had no gene match. This CDR3 has 19 amino acids. This clonotype was sampled from an adult man with Graves' ophthalmopathy. Sequenced input: peripheral blood. The rearrangement links TRBV25-1 to TRBJ2-7; 16 bases agree with TRBD2. In DNA form, the CDR3 reads TGTGCCAGCAGCCGCCCCGGGACTAGCGGGAGGGACCGCCCCTACGAGCAGTACCTC. Protein sequence: CASSRPGTSGRDRPYEQYL.